Listed here is a single T cell receptor (beta chain). This entry belongs to a study of blood T cell repertoires in COVID-19. Study-level background: In each case, the material was cDNA or gDNA derived from T cells, B-cell-depleted T cells, or PBMCs.

Enrolment of Seattle patients took place during active infection, and they were followed longitudinally. Data came from immunoSEQ multiplex PCR; TCRdb stores just in-frame clones and leaves some out. The table has 200,000 to 250,000 clones, more than 85% seen once. The V and J ends lost 0 bases and 4 bases, in that order; junction bases with no gene match: 0. The V gene's germline CDR1 is SGDLS and CDR2 YYNGEE. The CDR3 length is 13 residues. The chain has TRBV9 and TRBJ1-2; 7 positions agree with TRBD1. This TCR derives from a woman aged 45-60 years with COVID-19, enrolled during active disease. Material for sequencing was peripheral blood. As DNA, the CDR3 is TGTGCCAGCAGCGTAGCAGGGGGCTATGGCTACACCTTC. Protein product: CASSVAGGYGYTF.